Below are 31 T cell receptor beta chains sequenced from a single sample in a study of blood T cell repertoires in COVID-19. Libraries were prepared by immunoSEQ multiplex PCR; TCRdb keeps only in-frame clonotypes and omits some of them. The sample holds approximately 250,000 clones, 70% to 85% seen once. The sequenced sample consisted of PBMCs or T cells enriched from blood (not recorded which). These receptors were obtained from a man aged 35-49 years who had recovered from COVID-19.

This chain links TRBV15 with TRBJ1-5, with D unresolved. The CDR3 is 16 residues long. Trimming cost V 0 bases and J 5 bases, with 14 bases left between them. CDR1 is LNHNV and CDR2 is YYDKDF in the germline V gene (reference sequence). CDR3 DNA sequence: TGTGCCACCAGCAGAGATAACACCGGACTTCATCAGCCCCAGCATTTT. Protein product: CATSRDNTGLHQPQHF. Together with reference TRBV15 and TRBJ1-5, the CDR3 gives the full variable domain: DAMVIQNPRYQVTQFGKPVTLSCSQTLNHNVMYWYQQKSSQAPKLLFHYYDKDFNNEADTPDNFQSRRPNTSFCFLDIRSPGLGDTAMYLCATSRDNTGLHQPQHFGDGTRLSIL.

The V gene is TRBV30, the J gene TRBJ1-1; 8 positions agree with TRBD1. The CDR3 extends over 14 amino acids. The germline V gene encodes CDR1 GTSNPN and CDR2 SVGIG (reference sequence). The trim removed 8 bases at V and 5 bases at J, leaving 13 bases unmatched. The CDR3, as DNA: TGTGCCAGTATTAAGTCAGGGGGCCGGACTGAAGCTTTCTTT. Translated: CASIKSGGRTEAFF.

With regard to this clone: At the DNA level, this CDR3 is encoded by other sequences in the same sample as well. The CDR3 bases are TGCGCCAGCAGCTTGGAGGGGGCGGTCAATCAGCCCCAGCATTTT. Amino acids: CASSLEGAVNQPQHF. V is TRBV5-1 and J is TRBJ1-5, with TRBD1 matching 7 bases. The CDR3 length is 15 residues. Germline trimming cut 0 bases from V and 3 bases from J; bases unmatched to any gene: 3. Germline CDR1 SGHRS, CDR2 YFSETQ.

This chain joins TRBV5-1 and TRBJ1-6, with TRBD1 identical over 9 bases. CDR3 length equals 16 residues. Unmatched junction bases numbered 12, after V lost 4 bases and J lost 10 bases. CDR1 and CDR2 from the germline V gene are SGHRS and YFSETQ. This CDR3 is CASSLPPGQGPSPLHF. Here the CDR3 DNA reads TGCGCCAGCAGCCTCCCCCCGGGACAGGGTCCATCACCCCTCCACTTT.

This clone occurred a few times. The rearrangement links TRBV5-1 to TRBJ2-7; weak D call: TRBD2 (5 bases). Germline V CDR1 and CDR2: SGHRS, YFSETQ. V lost 3 bases and J 3 bases, leaving 10 bases between the germline ends. The CDR3 consists of 13 residues. As DNA, the CDR3 is TGCGCCAGCAGCTCATGGACTTTCTACGAGCAGTACTTC. Translating it yields CASSSWTFYEQYF.

The chain employs TRBV30 and TRBJ1-1; D is uncertain. V lost 0 bases to trimming and J lost 1 base, with 9 bases between them. The CDR3 contains 14 residues. The germline gives CDR1 GTSNPN, CDR2 SVGIG (reference sequence). The CDR3 sequence: CAWSVEHPNTEAFF. CDR3 bases: TGTGCCTGGAGTGTAGAACACCCGAACACTGAAGCTTTCTTT. Drawing the rest from reference TRBV30 and TRBJ1-1, the complete variable domain is SQTIHQWPATLVQPVGSPLSLECTVEGTSNPNLYWYRQAAGRGLQLLFYSVGIGQISSEVPQNLSASRPQDRQFILSSKKLLLSDSGFYLCAWSVEHPNTEAFFGQGTRLTVV.

The chain has TRBV14 and TRBJ2-5, with a weak D call TRBD2 (6 bases). V was clipped by 1 base and J by 5 bases, with 11 bases between them. The CDR3 sequence is 14 residues long. The germline gives CDR1 SGHDN, CDR2 FVKESK. Written as DNA, the CDR3 is TGTGCCAGCAGCCAAGTTTTTGGGAGGGAGACCCAGTACTTC. Protein product: CASSQVFGRETQYF.

V and J are TRBV5-1 and TRBJ2-1; 13 nucleotides agree with TRBD2. Germline CDR1 is SGHRS and CDR2 is YFSETQ. The ends lost 3 bases at V and 9 bases at J; junction bases unmatched: 6. The CDR3 is 15 residues long. CDR3: CASSYPLAGGSEQFF. The DNA of the CDR3 is TGCGCCAGCAGCTATCCACTAGCGGGGGGGAGTGAGCAGTTCTTC. Drawing the rest from reference TRBV5-1 and TRBJ2-1, the complete variable domain is KAGVTQTPRYLIKTRGQQVTLSCSPISGHRSVSWYQQTPGQGLQFLFEYFSETQRNKGNFPGRFSGRQFSNSRSEMNVSTLELGDSALYLCASSYPLAGGSEQFFGPGTRLTVL.

The chain is built from TRBV20-1 and TRBJ1-1, with no clear D. The V gene's germline CDR1 is DFQATT and CDR2 SNEGSKA (reference sequence). The CDR3 extends over 11 amino acids. Between the trimmed V and J ends, which lost 3 bases and 11 bases, there was a span of 13 bases. CDR3 sequence: CSASDTFRAFF. CDR3 bases: TGCAGTGCTAGCGACACCTTCCGGGCTTTCTTT.

The chain combines TRBV12-3 or TRBV12-4 with TRBJ1-1, with D tentatively TRBD1 (6 bases). With 9 bases removed from V and 0 bases from J, the gap between germline ends came to 11 bases. The CDR3 extends over 13 amino acids. CDR3 protein: CASLGQMNTEAFF. DNA of the CDR3: TGTGCCAGTTTGGGACAAATGAACACTGAAGCTTTCTTT.

This clone was seen only a few times. This chain links TRBV2 with TRBJ1-5; D is undetermined. The CDR3 spans 12 residues. Per germline, CDR1 SNHLY and CDR2 FYNNEI. Trimming shortened V by 7 bases and J by 7 bases, and 11 bases separated the two germline ends. CDR3 loop: CASMRVGQPQHF. As DNA, the CDR3 is TGTGCCAGCATGAGGGTAGGGCAGCCCCAGCATTTT. Together with reference TRBV2 and TRBJ1-5, the CDR3 gives the full variable domain: EPEVTQTPSHQVTQMGQEVILRCVPISNHLYFYWYRQILGQKVEFLVSFYNNEISEKSEIFDDQFSVERPDGSNFTLKIRSTKLEDSAMYFCASMRVGQPQHFGDGTRLSIL.

V and J are TRBV30 and TRBJ2-5, with 8 bases fitting TRBD2. J was trimmed by 4 bases and V by 0 bases; bases with no gene match: 4. Germline V CDR1 and CDR2: GTSNPN, SVGIG (reference sequence). There are 14 residues in the CDR3. CDR3 coding DNA: TGTGCCTGGAGTGTACGGGAGGGGAGAGAGACCCAGTACTTC. Protein: CAWSVREGRETQYF.

The V gene is TRBV5-6, the J gene TRBJ2-1; 7 bases agree with TRBD1. The V gene's germline CDR1 is SGHDT and CDR2 YYEEEE. Germline trimming cut 1 base from V and 1 base from J; bases unmatched to any gene: 8. The CDR3 consists of 17 residues. The CDR3: CASSLFVGDSSYNEQFF. The CDR3 DNA sequence: TGTGCCAGCAGCTTGTTTGTCGGGGACAGTTCCTACAATGAGCAGTTCTTC.

The J gene is TRBJ1-1, the V gene TRBV5-1; D perhaps matches TRBD1 (6 bases). The CDR3 covers 15 residues. Germline CDR1 and CDR2: SGHRS and YFSETQ. V lost 0 bases, J lost 2 bases, and 11 bases lay in between. This chain's CDR3 is CASSLGGQHNTEAFF. Here the CDR3 DNA reads TGCGCCAGCAGCTTGGGAGGACAGCATAACACTGAAGCTTTCTTT.

A few counts support this clone. V usage is TRBV6-5 and J usage is TRBJ1-1, with D uncertain. Germline V gene data show CDR1 as MNHEY and CDR2 as SVGAGI. This CDR3 has 14 amino acids. Trimming removed 8 bases at V and 4 bases at J, with 17 bases between. The CDR3 nucleotides read TGTGCCAGCGGCTCGACTAGCTGGGTCACTGAAGCTTTCTTT. This codes for CASGSTSWVTEAFF.

The rearrangement joins TRBV5-4 to TRBJ1-2; 7 nucleotides agree with TRBD1. Germline-derived CDR1 and CDR2 are SGHNT and YYREEE (reference sequence). There are 15 residues in the CDR3. V was pared by 0 bases and J by 6 bases, with 8 bases of the junction left unmatched. The CDR3 DNA reads as TGTGCCAGCAGCTTGGCGGGGACAGCCCGGAATGGCTACACCTTC. Translated, it gives CASSLAGTARNGYTF.

The chain recombines TRBV18 with TRBJ2-7; 9 bases line up with TRBD1. The CDR3 runs 14 residues. CDR1 and CDR2 (germline): KGHSH, LQKENI. After removal of 3 bases from V and 6 bases from J, the junction contained 6 bases not matched to a gene. CDR3 nucleotides: TGTGCCAGCTCACCGGGACAGGGCCTAGGCGAGCAGTACTTC. This translates into CASSPGQGLGEQYF.

The chain uses TRBV9 and TRBJ2-5, with 11 bases matching TRBD2. The germline V gene encodes CDR1 SGDLS and CDR2 YYNGEE. V lost 2 bases to trimming and J lost 2 bases; unmatched junction nucleotides: 5. The CDR3 totals 16 residues. The CDR3 protein is CASSVGIAGGQETQYF. CDR3 nucleotides: TGTGCCAGCAGCGTCGGGATAGCGGGGGGGCAAGAGACCCAGTACTTC.

This chain connects TRBV3-1 (or the pseudogene TRBV3-2) to TRBJ1-1; D unclear. Looked up from germline, CDR1 is LGHDT and CDR2 is YNNKEL (reference sequence). This CDR3 has 16 residues. Trimming pared 0 bases from V and 0 bases from J, leaving 11 bases between. This CDR3 is CASSQDPGNLNTEAFF. CDR3 nucleotides: TGTGCCAGCAGCCAAGATCCGGGGAATTTGAACACTGAAGCTTTCTTT.

The rearrangement links TRBV28 to TRBJ1-6; D remains unclear. Per the germline V gene, CDR1 is MDHEN and CDR2 is SYDVKM. The CDR3 covers 15 residues. V was trimmed by 6 bases and J by 7 bases, leaving 16 bases between them. The CDR3 DNA sequence: TGTGCCAGCAGGCTTCCGGGAGTATTGAATTCACCCCTCCACTTT. Amino acids: CASRLPGVLNSPLHF. Variable domain in full (rest from reference TRBV28 and TRBJ1-6): DVKVTQSSRYLVKRTGEKVFLECVQDMDHENMFWYRQDPGLGLRLIYFSYDVKMKEKGDIPEGYSVSREKKERFSLILESASTNQTSMYLCASRLPGVLNSPLHFGNGTRLTVT.

This chain joins TRBV7-9 and TRBJ1-1; D is perhaps TRBD1 (6 bases). V was clipped by 3 bases and J by 3 bases, with 8 bases between them. CDR3 size: 13 residues. Per germline, CDR1 SEHNR and CDR2 FQNEAQ (reference sequence). CDR3 nucleotides: TGTGCCAGCAGCTTCACAGGGTACACTGAAGCTTTCTTT. Protein: CASSFTGYTEAFF.

The CDR3 reads CASSFGDSYNEQFF. The CDR3 nucleotides are TGCGCCAGCAGCTTCGGAGACTCCTACAATGAGCAGTTCTTC. The V call is TRBV5-1, the J call TRBJ2-1; unclear D gene. This CDR3 spans 14 amino acids. The germline V and J ends were trimmed by 2 bases and 0 bases, with 6 bases remaining between them. Germline V gene lookup returns CDR1 SGHRS and CDR2 YFSETQ. Using reference TRBV5-1 and TRBJ2-1 for the parts outside the CDR3, the full variable domain is KAGVTQTPRYLIKTRGQQVTLSCSPISGHRSVSWYQQTPGQGLQFLFEYFSETQRNKGNFPGRFSGRQFSNSRSEMNVSTLELGDSALYLCASSFGDSYNEQFFGPGTRLTVL.

V gene TRBV5-4 combines with J gene TRBJ1-2; D not certain. Trimming shortened V by 6 bases and J by 7 bases, and 31 bases separated the two germline ends. The length of the CDR3 is 18 residues. CDR1 is SGHNT, CDR2 YYREEE, per germline (reference sequence). The CDR3 sequence: CASIRSYQPGGPQAGYTF. The CDR3 DNA reads as TGTGCCAGCATTCGATCTTATCAGCCCGGTGGCCCTCAGGCTGGCTACACCTTC.

This clone was detected a few times. The chain is built from TRBV13 and TRBJ1-6, with TRBD1 identical over 7 bases. Germline assignment: CDR1 PRHDT and CDR2 FYEKMQ (reference sequence). This CDR3 region has 14 residues. Trimming took 5 bases from V and 3 from J; bases not matched to a gene: 1. The CDR3 spells CASSHRGYNSPLHF. Written as DNA, the CDR3 is TGTGCCAGCAGCCACAGGGGCTATAATTCACCCCTCCACTTT. The variable domain in full, with the rest retrieved from reference TRBV13 and TRBJ1-6, is AAGVIQSPRHLIKEKRETATLKCYPIPRHDTVYWYQQGPGQDPQFLISFYEKMQSDKGSIPDRFSAQQFSDYHSELNMSSLELGDSALYFCASSHRGYNSPLHFGNGTRLTVT.

This sequence joins TRBV5-1 and TRBJ2-1; TRBD2 is a possible D gene (6 bases). Trimming shortened V by 5 bases and J by 11 bases, and 20 bases separated the two germline ends. Germline V gene data show CDR1 as SGHRS and CDR2 as YFSETQ. The CDR3 has 14 amino acids. CDR3 region: CASSPGLTTFKQFF. The CDR3 nucleotides read TGCGCCAGCAGTCCGGGACTTACAACTTTCAAGCAGTTCTTC. The full variable domain, with the rest looked up from reference TRBV5-1 and TRBJ2-1, is KAGVTQTPRYLIKTRGQQVTLSCSPISGHRSVSWYQQTPGQGLQFLFEYFSETQRNKGNFPGRFSGRQFSNSRSEMNVSTLELGDSALYLCASSPGLTTFKQFFGPGTRLTVL.

The rearrangement links TRBV19 to TRBJ2-2; 11 bases match TRBD2. J gave up 4 bases and V 5 bases, and 9 bases lay outside the gene matches. Germline V CDR1 and CDR2: LNHDA, SQIVND (reference sequence). The CDR3 runs 17 residues. The DNA for the CDR3 is TGTGCCAGTAGTCCAACTAGCGGGAGAATTGGCACCGGGGAGCTGTTTTTT. It translates to CASSPTSGRIGTGELFF.

The rearrangement uses TRBV7-3 and TRBJ2-3, with 11 bases aligning to TRBD2. J gave up 4 bases and V 5 bases, and 8 bases lay outside the gene matches. Looked up from germline, CDR1 is SGHTA and CDR2 is FQGTGA. The CDR3 totals 16 residues. The CDR3 sequence is CASSVRLAGNSDTQYF. The CDR3 DNA reads TGTGCCAGCAGCGTCCGACTAGCGGGGAACTCAGATACGCAGTATTTT.

This chain connects TRBV5-1 to TRBJ2-3, with 8 bases aligning to TRBD2. The CDR3 is 15 amino acids. The J segment lost 1 base and the V segment lost 5 bases, leaving 6 bases of the junction unmatched. In germline, CDR1 is SGHRS, CDR2 YFSETQ. Here the CDR3 reads CASRGGSGGTDTQYF. The CDR3 DNA sequence: TGCGCCAGCAGGGGCGGTAGCGGGGGCACAGATACGCAGTATTTT.

The chain joins TRBV28 to TRBJ1-5; 8 bases align to TRBD1. Germline V gene sequence: CDR1 MDHEN, CDR2 SYDVKM. This CDR3 is built from 15 residues. The V and J ends lost 5 bases and 2 bases, in that order; junction bases with no gene match: 5. Written as DNA, the CDR3 is TGTGCCAGCAGTGCAGGGGGCGCGGGCAATCAGCCCCAGCATTTT. It translates to CASSAGGAGNQPQHF.

The sample holds a few counts of this clone. The gene calls are TRBV11-1 and TRBJ2-7; 11 positions agree with TRBD2. V dropped 4 bases and J dropped 6; count of bases not matched to a gene: 5. This CDR3 spans 14 amino acids. CDR1 SGHAT and CDR2 FQDESV come from the germline V gene (reference sequence). CDR3 residues: CASSSRLAGREQYF. In nucleotides, the CDR3 is TGTGCCAGCAGCTCCAGACTAGCGGGGCGCGAGCAGTACTTC. The whole variable domain, filled in from reference TRBV11-1 and TRBJ2-7, reads EAEVAQSPRYKITEKSQAVAFWCDPISGHATLYWYRQILGQGPELLVQFQDESVVDDSQLPKDRFSAERLKGVDSTLKIQPAELGDSAMYLCASSSRLAGREQYFGPGTRLTVT.

The rearrangement joins TRBV18 to TRBJ2-5; weak D call: TRBD2 (6 bases). The CDR3 sequence is 13 residues long. The V gene's germline CDR1 is KGHSH and CDR2 LQKENI. V lost 3 bases to trimming and J lost 5 bases, with 10 bases between them. CDR3 loop: CASSPSGGETQYF. DNA for the CDR3: TGTGCCAGCTCACCTAGCGGCGGGGAGACCCAGTACTTC.